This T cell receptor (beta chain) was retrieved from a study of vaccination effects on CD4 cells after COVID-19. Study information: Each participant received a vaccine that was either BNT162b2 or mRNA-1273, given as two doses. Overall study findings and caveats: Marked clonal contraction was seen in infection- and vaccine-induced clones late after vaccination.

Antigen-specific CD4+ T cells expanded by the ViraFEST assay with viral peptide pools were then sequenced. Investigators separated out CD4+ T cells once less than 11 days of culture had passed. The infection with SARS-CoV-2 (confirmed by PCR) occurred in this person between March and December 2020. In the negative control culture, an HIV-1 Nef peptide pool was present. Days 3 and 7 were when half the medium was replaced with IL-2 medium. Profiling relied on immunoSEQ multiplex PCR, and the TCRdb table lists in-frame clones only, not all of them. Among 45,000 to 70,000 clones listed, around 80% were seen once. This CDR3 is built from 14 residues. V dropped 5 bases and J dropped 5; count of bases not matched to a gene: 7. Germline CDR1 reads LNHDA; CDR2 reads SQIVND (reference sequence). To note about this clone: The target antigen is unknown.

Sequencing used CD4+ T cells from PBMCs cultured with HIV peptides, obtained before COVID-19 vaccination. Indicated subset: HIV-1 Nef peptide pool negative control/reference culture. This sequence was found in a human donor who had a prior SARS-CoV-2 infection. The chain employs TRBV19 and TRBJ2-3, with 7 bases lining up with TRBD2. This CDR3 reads CASSWTRRVDTQYF. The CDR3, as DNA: TGTGCCAGTAGTTGGACTAGGAGAGTAGATACGCAGTATTTT.